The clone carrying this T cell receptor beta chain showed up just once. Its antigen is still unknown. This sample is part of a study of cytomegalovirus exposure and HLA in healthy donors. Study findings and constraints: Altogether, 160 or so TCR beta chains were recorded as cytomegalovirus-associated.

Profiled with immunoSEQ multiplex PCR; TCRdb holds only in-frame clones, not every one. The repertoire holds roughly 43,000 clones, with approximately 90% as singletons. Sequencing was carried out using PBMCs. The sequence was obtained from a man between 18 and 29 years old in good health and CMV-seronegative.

The CDR3 here is CASRFSPRGSGELFF. The CDR3 DNA reads as TGTGCAAGTCGCTTCTCCCCCAGGGGGAGCGGGGAGCTGTTTTTT. The chain has TRBV12-2 and TRBJ2-2; the DNA was not used to check the table's D call, TRBD1. TRBV12-2 is recorded as a pseudogene. CDR3 length: 15 amino acids.